The next 18 T cell receptor beta chains were all read from a single sample in a study of T cells after yellow fever vaccination. TCRdb re-called the 5' RACE reads through MiXCR, storing one row per CDR3 protein. The data show 170,000 or so distinct CDR3 sequences, about 6% seen once. Sequences were derived from CD4+ T cells sorted from PBMCs, sampled on the day of the first yellow fever vaccination. The receptors were sampled from a man aged 18 to 30 who received the YFV17D yellow fever vaccine.

This clonotype came up a few times. The CDR3 protein is CSGVSPNYGYTF. Here the CDR3 DNA reads TGCAGCGGCGTAAGCCCTAACTATGGCTACACCTTC. The chain has TRBV29-1 and TRBJ1-2; D gene unclear. This CDR3 is 12 amino acids long. CDR1 and CDR2 from the germline V gene are SQVTM and ANQGSEA. V was shortened by 7 bases and J by 0 bases, with 9 bases between the two germline ends.

There are many counts of this clonotype. The CDR3 sequence is CAISESETQYF. As DNA, the CDR3 is TGTGCCATCAGTGAGTCAGAGACCCAGTACTTC. The chain couples TRBV10-3 to TRBJ2-5; D gene unclear. Germline V gene lookup returns CDR1 ENHRY and CDR2 SYGVKD. V gave up 0 bases and J gave up 4 bases, with 0 bases separating them. The CDR3 consists of 11 residues.

This clonotype showed up many times. The rearrangement joins TRBV9 to TRBJ1-6; no definite D call. Trimming shortened V by 3 bases and J by 0 bases, and 13 bases separated the two germline ends. The CDR3 covers 17 residues. Germline V gives CDR1 SGDLS, CDR2 YYNGEE. CDR3 region: CASSGGPGSSYNSPLHF. The CDR3, as DNA: TGTGCCAGCAGCGGAGGGCCGGGGAGCTCCTATAATTCACCCCTCCACTTT.

In this sample, this clonotype turned up many times. The J gene is TRBJ2-5, the V gene TRBV5-1, with D perhaps given as TRBD1 or TRBD2 (5 bases each). The CDR3 is 14 residues long. Looked up from germline, CDR1 is SGHRS and CDR2 is YFSETQ. The V and J ends lost 4 bases and 4 bases respectively, with 14 bases between them. The CDR3 protein is CASSEPGSRETQYF. DNA for the CDR3: TGCGCCAGCAGCGAGCCAGGGAGTCGAGAGACCCAGTACTTC.

This clonotype occurred a few times. The rearrangement uses TRBV6-2 or TRBV6-3 and TRBJ2-7, with D perhaps matching TRBD1 or TRBD2 (5 bases each). The CDR3 has 15 residues. Looked up from germline, CDR1 is MNHEY and CDR2 is SVGEGT. With 6 bases removed from V and 0 bases from J, the gap between germline ends came to 15 bases. The CDR3 nucleotides are TGTGCCAGCAGAATCCGGGACGGTAGCTCCTACGAGCAGTACTTC. This codes for CASRIRDGSSYEQYF.

This clonotype appeared many times. The V gene is TRBV12-3 or TRBV12-4, the J gene TRBJ1-6; weak D call: TRBD1 (5 bases). Trimming pared 5 bases from V and 9 bases from J, leaving 23 bases between. The CDR3 contains 17 residues. The CDR3 protein is CASSLGTAVGGGSPLHF. In DNA form, the CDR3 reads TGTGCCAGCAGTCTTGGGACTGCCGTCGGCGGGGGTTCACCCCTCCACTTT.

This clonotype was found many times. This chain links TRBV7-3 with TRBJ2-3, with TRBD1 matching 8 bases. The germline CDR1 and CDR2 sequences are SGHTA and FQGTGA. Trimming cost V 0 bases and J 4 bases; bases outside gene matches: 9. The CDR3 has 17 residues. Written as DNA, the CDR3 is TGTGCCAGCAGCTTAACGGAGGGGGGCAGGGGGCCAGATACGCAGTATTTT. It specifies CASSLTEGGRGPDTQYF. Drawing the rest from reference TRBV7-3 and TRBJ2-3, the complete variable domain is GAGVSQTPSNKVTEKGKYVELRCDPISGHTALYWYRQSLGQGPEFLIYFQGTGAADDSGLPNDRFFAVRPEGSVSTLKIQRTERGDSAVYLCASSLTEGGRGPDTQYFGPGTRLTVL.

Ten or more counts support this clonotype. The gene calls are TRBV29-1 and TRBJ2-3; 12 nucleotides align to TRBD1. CDR3 length: 16 amino acids. Germline CDR1 reads SQVTM; CDR2 reads ANQGSEA. The V segment lost 5 bases and the J segment 5 bases; nucleotides outside the gene matches: 11. The chain's CDR3 is CSVIKSGTGGVDTQYF. The CDR3 region has the DNA TGCAGCGTTATAAAGTCCGGGACAGGGGGCGTAGATACGCAGTATTTT.

This clonotype was found a few times. The chain couples TRBV5-4 to TRBJ2-3, with 13 bases fitting TRBD2. The junction had 3 bases not matched to a gene; V was cut back by 4 bases and J by 1 base. Germline values: CDR1 SGHNT, CDR2 YYREEE (reference sequence). This CDR3 contains 16 residues. CDR3 region: CASSTGLAGGTDTQYF. CDR3 DNA sequence: TGTGCCAGCAGCACAGGACTAGCGGGGGGCACAGATACGCAGTATTTT.

This clonotype was recorded many times. J is TRBJ2-5 and V is TRBV5-8, with TRBD1 matching over 10 bases. CDR3 length: 16 residues. The junction had 12 bases not matched to a gene; V was cut back by 1 base and J by 9 bases. Germline lookup yields CDR1 SGHTS and CDR2 YDEGEE. The CDR3 bases are TGTGCCAGCAGCTTGTGGGACAGGGGACCGCCCCCGGCCCAGTACTTC. Translation gives CASSLWDRGPPPAQYF.

The chain has TRBV20-1 and TRBJ1-1; D perhaps matches TRBD1 (5 bases). The germline V gene encodes CDR1 DFQATT and CDR2 SNEGSKA (reference sequence). V shed 2 bases and J shed 4 bases, with 11 bases lying between them. This CDR3 spans 13 amino acids. The CDR3 coding sequence is TGCAGTGCTAGACCTGGGGGATCCACTGAAGCTTTCTTT. It translates to CSARPGGSTEAFF.

At least ten counts were recorded for this clonotype. The CDR3 coding sequence is TGTGCCAGCAGCACGGGGACCAGCTACAATGAGCAGTTCTTC. Its protein product is CASSTGTSYNEQFF. The V gene is TRBV11-3, the J gene TRBJ2-1; TRBD1 or TRBD2 may be the D gene (5 bases each). Germline V gene data show CDR1 as SGHNT and CDR2 as YENEEA. The V end lost 5 bases, the J end lost 3 bases, and 11 bases lay between the germline ends. CDR3 length: 14 residues. The complete variable domain, with remaining parts taken from reference TRBV11-3 and TRBJ2-1, reads EAGVVQSPRYKIIEKKQPVAFWCNPISGHNTLYWYLQNLGQGPELLIRYENEEAVDDSQLPKDRFSAERLKGVDSTLKIQPAELGDSAVYLCASSTGTSYNEQFFGPGTRLTVL.

This clonotype was seen a few times. This chain joins TRBV4-3 and TRBJ2-5; no reliable D call. This CDR3 region has 13 residues. V dropped 1 base and J dropped 7 bases, with 10 bases sitting between them. Per germline, CDR1 LGHNA and CDR2 YSLEER. Here the CDR3 reads CASSQAPTGTQYF. Here the CDR3 DNA reads TGCGCCAGCAGCCAAGCCCCGACGGGGACCCAGTACTTC.

This clonotype was seen at least ten times. The chain combines TRBV2 with TRBJ2-5; 7 bases are a match to TRBD2. The length of the CDR3 is 14 residues. CDR1 and CDR2 from the germline V gene are SNHLY and FYNNEI. The J segment lost 5 bases and the V segment lost 6 bases, leaving 9 bases of the junction unmatched. The CDR3 sequence is CASRPGVGRETQYF. For the CDR3, the DNA is TGTGCCAGCAGGCCCGGGGTCGGGAGGGAGACCCAGTACTTC.

This clonotype was seen ten or more times. J is TRBJ2-5 and V is TRBV12-3 or TRBV12-4; the match to TRBD1 covers 7 bases. The V segment lost 5 bases and the J segment 2 bases; nucleotides outside the gene matches: 11. This CDR3 contains 16 residues. CDR3 loop: CASSPASGTVQETQYF. The CDR3 nucleotides are TGTGCCAGCAGTCCAGCCTCCGGGACAGTTCAAGAGACCCAGTACTTC.

The chain employs TRBV6-1 and TRBJ2-5; 11 bases agree with TRBD1. The V gene's germline CDR1 is MNHNS and CDR2 SASEGT. This CDR3 has 14 amino acids. V shed 4 bases, J shed 4 bases, and the junction held 2 bases outside the gene matches. This CDR3 is CASSGTGGGETQYF. The CDR3 DNA is TGTGCCAGCAGTGGGACAGGGGGCGGAGAGACCCAGTACTTC.

This clonotype was found a few times. The genes are TRBV5-5 and TRBJ2-3; maybe TRBD1 (6 bases). Germline V gene data show CDR1 as SGHKS and CDR2 as YYEKEE (reference sequence). The CDR3 totals 17 residues. V gave up 3 bases and J gave up 1 base, with 18 bases separating them. In DNA form, the CDR3 reads TGTGCCAGCAGCTCAAACCCGGGACACATGGGCACAGATACGCAGTATTTT. Its translation is CASSSNPGHMGTDTQYF.

At least ten counts were recorded for this clonotype. The gene calls are TRBV20-1 and TRBJ2-7, with D unresolved. CDR3 size: 11 residues. Per germline, CDR1 DFQATT and CDR2 SNEGSKA (reference sequence). Trimming took off 6 bases at V and 3 bases at J, with 9 bases between the two ends. The CDR3 loop reads CSADDVYEQYV. For the CDR3, the DNA is TGCAGTGCCGACGACGTCTACGAGCAGTACGTC.